A selection of T cell receptor beta chains follows, all from one sample in a study of cytomegalovirus exposure and HLA in healthy donors. This table comes from immunoSEQ multiplex PCR, and its TCRdb copy is limited to in-frame clones, with some not included. The sample is made up of some 120,000 clones, and the top ten hold roughly 2% of it. Material: PBMCs. These receptors originate from a woman aged 60-75 years in good health and CMV-seronegative. CDR3s include the opening cysteine and the closing phenylalanine or tryptophan. The D gene is left open where the match is weak.

V,D,J,DNA,CDR3
TRBV4-1,TRBD1,TRBJ2-7,TGCGCCAGCAGTCAGGGGGACAGTAGCTCCTACGAGCAGTACTTC,CASSQGDSSSYEQYF
TRBV7-3,.,TRBJ2-2,TGTGCCAGCAGCCGGGACACATGGGGCGGGGAGCTGTTTTTT,CASSRDTWGGELFF
TRBV7-3,.,TRBJ1-5,TGTGCCAGCAGCTTCTCTCAGGGTCAGCCCCAGCATTTT,CASSFSQGQPQHF
TRBV5-8,TRBD1,TRBJ1-1,TGTGCCAGCAGCCACAGTCTTCTAACGGGACAGGGAAGGGACACTGAAGCTTTCTTT,CASSHSLLTGQGRDTEAFF
TRBV6-1,.,TRBJ2-7,TGTGCCAGCAGAGGGACATCCTGGGAGCAGTACTTC,CASRGTSWEQYF
TRBV19,TRBD2,TRBJ2-1,TGTGCCAGTAGTCGACGACTAGCGGGGGGGCATGGTGAGCAGTTCTTC,CASSRRLAGGHGEQFF
TRBV5-6,.,TRBJ1-2,TGTGCCAGCAGCTTGATCGGGAAGAACCTTCAAGGCTACACCTTC,CASSLIGKNLQGYTF
TRBV11-3,.,TRBJ1-6,TGTGCCAGCAGCTTAGTCAGGGATTCACCCCTCCACTTT,CASSLVRDSPLHF
TRBV2,.,TRBJ2-2,TGTGCCAGCAGTACCAATCAGGCCCCCGGGGAGCTGTTTTTT,CASSTNQAPGELFF
TRBV5-1,.,TRBJ2-3,TGCGCCAGCAGACCCCCACCGGCAGATACGCAGTATTTT,CASRPPPADTQYF
TRBV27,.,TRBJ1-2,TGTGCCAGCAGCCGGGCGGGGGAAGGTAAATATGGCTACACCTTC,CASSRAGEGKYGYTF
TRBV10-2,.,TRBJ1-2,TGCGCCAGCAGGGGGGGGCGCGGAATTGGCTATGGCTACACCTTC,CASRGGRGIGYGYTF
TRBV5-4,TRBD1,TRBJ1-6,TGTGCCAGCAGCTTTGGACAGGATAATTCACCCCTCCACTTT,CASSFGQDNSPLHF
TRBV28,TRBD1,TRBJ1-2,TGTGCCAGCAGTACCGGGACAGGGGTTATCTATGGCTACACCTTC,CASSTGTGVIYGYTF
TRBV10-3,TRBD1,TRBJ2-1,TGTGCCATCAGGCCCGGGACAGGGGATCGGGAGCAGTTCTTC,CAIRPGTGDREQFF
TRBV19,TRBD2,TRBJ2-3,TGTGCCAGTAGTATAGGGGGGGGAAGTGGCGCAGATACGCAGTATTTT,CASSIGGGSGADTQYF
TRBV7-6,.,TRBJ1-2,TGTGCCAGCTCCTCCCCAAACATTTTCGGCTACACCTTC,CASSSPNIFGYTF
TRBV10-3,TRBD1,TRBJ1-6,TGTGCCATCAGTGACGGGACAGGGCATTCACCCCTCCACTTT,CAISDGTGHSPLHF
TRBV19,.,TRBJ1-5,TGTGCCAGTAGTAAGGCGGGTACTAGCAATCAGCCCCAGCATTTT,CASSKAGTSNQPQHF
TRBV11-2,.,TRBJ1-2,TGTGCCAGCAGCCGCGAGGGTAGCAACCATGGCTACACCTTC,CASSREGSNHGYTF
TRBV11-2,TRBD1,TRBJ2-7,TGTGCCAGCAGTTCGGACAGGGGCTCCTACGAGCAGTACTTC,CASSSDRGSYEQYF
TRBV28,TRBD2,TRBJ2-7,TGTGCCAGCAGCCCCCCGACTAGCCGCGAGCAGTACTTC,CASSPPTSREQYF
TRBV6-1,.,TRBJ2-3,TGTGCCAGCAGTGACCTGGACAGAGATACGCAGTATTTT,CASSDLDRDTQYF
TRBV6-1,.,TRBJ2-3,TGTGCCAGCAGACAGGTCGGGTTCACAGATACGCAGTATTTT,CASRQVGFTDTQYF
TRBV4-1,TRBD1,TRBJ2-1,TGCGCCAGCAGCCAATTAGGAGGACAGGGAAATGAGCAGTTCTTC,CASSQLGGQGNEQFF
TRBV5-4,TRBD1,TRBJ2-5,TGTGCCAGCAGTACCCCCGGGACAGGGATAGAGACCCAGTACTTC,CASSTPGTGIETQYF
TRBV6-1,.,TRBJ1-3,TGTGCCAGCAGTGAGTTTTCGGGGTCCCGCTCTGGAAACACCATATATTTT,CASSEFSGSRSGNTIYF
TRBV15,.,TRBJ2-7,TGTGCCACCAGCAGAGGTCAGGGAGGAGCCGAGCAGTACTTC,CATSRGQGGAEQYF
TRBV28,.,TRBJ2-7,TGTGCCAGCACCCCAGGGACACTTTCCTACGAGCAGTACTTC,CASTPGTLSYEQYF
TRBV28,.,TRBJ2-3,TGTGCCAGCAGATCAGGAACAATCACAGATACGCAGTATTTT,CASRSGTITDTQYF
TRBV6-1,.,TRBJ2-4,TGTGCCAGCAGTGTCTCCCCCGGACGGGGAAACATTCAGTACTTC,CASSVSPGRGNIQYF
TRBV9,TRBD1,TRBJ1-5,TGTGCCAGCAGCGGGGGACAGAACAATCAGCCCCAGCATTTT,CASSGGQNNQPQHF
TRBV19,.,TRBJ2-5,TGTGCCAGTAGTATTCGTCCACCGGGGAAAGAGACCCAGTACTTC,CASSIRPPGKETQYF
TRBV6-6,.,TRBJ2-7,TGTGCCAGCACCTTACAGGGTACCTCCTACGAGCAGTACTTC,CASTLQGTSYEQYF
TRBV7-2,.,TRBJ1-5,TGTGCCAGTAGCAGGAGGGCCGGCAATCAGCCCCAGCATTTT,CASSRRAGNQPQHF
TRBV4-1,.,TRBJ1-3,TGCGCCAGCAGCCAAGATCCGGGTGCTGGAAACACCATATATTTT,CASSQDPGAGNTIYF
TRBV2,TRBD1,TRBJ1-5,TGTGCCAGCAGTGGGGGACAGGCAAATCAGCCCCAGCATTTT,CASSGGQANQPQHF
TRBV28,TRBD1,TRBJ2-5,TGTGCCAGCAGTACCCCCGGACAGGGGGGAGAGACCCAGTACTTC,CASSTPGQGGETQYF
TRBV18,.,TRBJ1-1,TGTGCCAGCTCACCAGGGAGGTGGACTGAAGCTTTCTTT,CASSPGRWTEAFF
TRBV10-2,.,TRBJ2-2,TGCGCCAGCAGTGATTCTCTAGTTCCCACCGGGGAGCTGTTTTTT,CASSDSLVPTGELFF
TRBV7-8,.,TRBJ2-5,TGTGCCAGCAGCCCTCTTTGGGGCAGGCAAGAGACCCAGTACTTC,CASSPLWGRQETQYF
TRBV6-4,TRBD1,TRBJ2-1,TGTGCCAGCAGTGAACAGGGGGCTTTCAATGAGCAGTTCTTC,CASSEQGAFNEQFF
TRBV7-9,.,TRBJ1-1,TGTGCCAGCACTATTACAGGGACCGCTGAAGCTTTCTTT,CASTITGTAEAFF
TRBV30,.,TRBJ2-7,TGTGCCTGGAGGTTCAGGCAGGGAACCGAGCAGTACTTC,CAWRFRQGTEQYF
TRBV2,.,TRBJ1-5,TGTGCCAGCAGTGGTCCAGCAGGGAAGCATTTT,CASSGPAGKHF
TRBV11-2,TRBD1,TRBJ2-1,TGTGCCAGCAGCCCAGGGGGATCCTCCTACAATGAGCAGTTCTTC,CASSPGGSSYNEQFF
TRBV6-5,.,TRBJ2-5,TGTGCCAGCATAGGAGGGGGGGCCTTAGAGACCCAGTACTTC,CASIGGGALETQYF
TRBV7-8,TRBD2,TRBJ2-2,TGTGCCAGCAGCTTTGGGACTAGCGGGGGGGCAAACACCGGGGAGCTGTTTTTT,CASSFGTSGGANTGELFF
TRBV20-1,.,TRBJ1-1,TGCAGTGCTTCCAGCGTCACTGAAGCTTTCTTT,CSASSVTEAFF
TRBV18,TRBD1,TRBJ1-5,TGTGCCAGCTCACAGACAGGGGGCCGCAATCAGCCCCAGCATTTT,CASSQTGGRNQPQHF
TRBV28,TRBD1,TRBJ2-7,TGTGCCAGCAGTTTAGGGGGACAGATCTCCTACGAGCAGTACTTC,CASSLGGQISYEQYF